This TCR beta chain was observed in a study of CD8+ T cells in alopecia areata. On the study more broadly: Patients received oral tofacitinib, 5 to 10 mg twice daily, for moderate-to-severe alopecia areata.

Extraction of RNA preceded its reverse transcription into cDNA, which served as the sequencing template. The repertoire was sequenced with immunoSEQ multiplex PCR; TCRdb's copy has only in-frame clones and lacks some. The data contain approximately 110,000 clones, around 54% of them singletons. Trimming at V came to 7 bases and at J to 5 bases, leaving 5 bases not matched to a gene. Germline CDR1 reads LNHDA; CDR2 reads SQIVND (reference sequence). The CDR3 covers 14 residues. This clone has a handful of counts. Its antigen is currently unknown. The treatment denotes: oral pan-JAK inhibitor, 5-10 mg twice daily. Collection of lesional scalp punch biopsies and peripheral blood was performed in alopecia areata patients. Findings and limits, study-wide: The study also sequences resident alphabeta T cells of normal skin in scalp samples. Lesional scalp, especially alopecia totalis/universalis, showed higher clonality than normal scalp.

The V gene is TRBV19, the J gene TRBJ2-2; 9 positions agree with TRBD1. This specimen was CD4+ T cells sorted from blood, taken at week 24, from a patient treated with tofacitinib. The TCR originated in a human donor with alopecia areata. CDR3 nucleotide sequence: TGTGCCAGTATCGGGACAGGGCGGACCGGGGAGCTGTTTTTT. It yields the protein CASIGTGRTGELFF.